This is a list of T cell receptor beta chains from one sample in a study of regulatory T cells in long-lasting Graves disease. Each CDR3 protein gets one entry after TCRdb re-called the multiplex PCR reads with MiXCR. In the table there are more than 300,000 distinct CDR3 sequences, 12% of which are singletons. The same data also went into a second study, on T cells in Graves' hyperthyroidism and ophthalmopathy.

The material sequenced was peripheral blood mononuclear cells (PBMCs), taken at new diagnosis, from a patient treated with antithyroid drugs. The receptors stem from a woman aged 18-30 years with Graves disease. Each CDR3 is given with its conserved first and last residue. The order of the fields is D gene, V gene, clone size, J gene, CDR3 protein, CDR3 DNA. A D gene is named only where the DNA matches it firmly. For some rows the clone size is stated as once, few or many, or as a class when expanded; others skip it.

d_gene: -
v_gene: TRBV7-2
abundance: many
j_gene: TRBJ1-1
CDR3aa: CASSLAPGNQAFF
CDR3nt: TGTGCCAGCAGCTTAGCGCCGGGGAATCAAGCTTTCTTT

d_gene: TRBD1
v_gene: TRBV20-1
abundance: many
j_gene: TRBJ1-1
CDR3aa: CSASSAGGYTEAFF
CDR3nt: TGCAGTGCTAGCTCCGCAGGGGGATACACTGAAGCTTTCTTT

d_gene: -
v_gene: TRBV7-6
abundance: many
j_gene: TRBJ2-2
CDR3aa: CASSFPDFQGTGELFF
CDR3nt: TGTGCCAGCAGCTTCCCGGACTTTCAGGGCACCGGGGAGCTGTTTTTT

d_gene: TRBD1
v_gene: TRBV11-3
abundance: many
j_gene: TRBJ2-2
CDR3aa: CASSPRDSKTGELFF
CDR3nt: TGTGCCAGCAGCCCCCGGGACAGCAAAACCGGGGAGCTGTTTTTT

d_gene: -
v_gene: TRBV20-1
abundance: many
j_gene: TRBJ2-5
CDR3aa: CSARDDGDQETQYF
CDR3nt: TGCAGTGCTAGAGATGACGGAGACCAAGAGACCCAGTACTTC

d_gene: -
v_gene: TRBV7-2
abundance: many
j_gene: TRBJ1-1
CDR3aa: CASSLLKGYSTEAFF
CDR3nt: TGTGCCAGCAGCTTACTCAAAGGATACAGCACTGAAGCTTTCTTT

d_gene: -
v_gene: TRBV6-2/TRBV6-3
abundance: many
j_gene: TRBJ2-3
CDR3aa: CASSYSIADTQYF
CDR3nt: TGTGCCAGCAGTTACTCGATCGCAGATACGCAGTATTTT

d_gene: -
v_gene: TRBV6-1
abundance: many
j_gene: TRBJ2-4
CDR3aa: CASRTAGAKNIQYF
CDR3nt: TGTGCCAGCAGGACGGCGGGGGCCAAAAACATTCAGTACTTC

d_gene: -
v_gene: TRBV12-3/TRBV12-4
abundance: -
j_gene: TRBJ1-3
CDR3aa: CASRAALGSGNTIYF
CDR3nt: TGTGCCAGCCGTGCAGCCTTAGGCTCTGGAAACACCATATATTTT

d_gene: TRBD2
v_gene: TRBV12-3/TRBV12-4
abundance: -
j_gene: TRBJ2-3
CDR3aa: CASSNGLAGGPEDTQYF
CDR3nt: TGTGCCAGCAGTAACGGACTAGCGGGGGGGCCGGAAGATACGCAGTATTTT

d_gene: -
v_gene: TRBV20-1
abundance: few
j_gene: TRBJ1-2
CDR3aa: CSASPRSSGYTF
CDR3nt: TGCAGTGCTAGCCCAAGGTCCTCTGGCTACACCTTC

d_gene: -
v_gene: TRBV30
abundance: many
j_gene: TRBJ2-1
CDR3aa: CAWREGGTYYYNEQFF
CDR3nt: TGTGCCTGGAGGGAGGGCGGGACATACTACTACAATGAGCAGTTCTTC

d_gene: TRBD1
v_gene: TRBV4-3
abundance: few
j_gene: TRBJ2-3
CDR3aa: CASSQDVYRGVADTQYF
CDR3nt: TGCGCCAGCAGCCAAGATGTTTACAGGGGCGTCGCAGATACGCAGTATTTT

d_gene: TRBD1
v_gene: TRBV7-9
abundance: -
j_gene: TRBJ2-1
CDR3aa: CASTKGQSYNEQFF
CDR3nt: TGTGCCAGCACCAAGGGACAGTCCTACAATGAGCAGTTCTTC

d_gene: -
v_gene: TRBV6-2/TRBV6-3
abundance: many
j_gene: TRBJ2-3
CDR3aa: CASSIVARGDTQYF
CDR3nt: TGTGCCAGCAGCATAGTAGCGAGGGGAGATACGCAGTATTTT

d_gene: -
v_gene: TRBV12-3/TRBV12-4
abundance: many
j_gene: TRBJ1-1
CDR3aa: CASSWSGRDTEAFF
CDR3nt: TGTGCCAGCAGTTGGTCAGGGAGGGACACTGAAGCTTTCTTT

d_gene: -
v_gene: TRBV28
abundance: many
j_gene: TRBJ2-7
CDR3aa: CASVQSSPVYEQYF
CDR3nt: TGTGCCAGCGTCCAATCTAGCCCAGTCTACGAGCAGTACTTC

d_gene: -
v_gene: TRBV12-3/TRBV12-4
abundance: few
j_gene: TRBJ1-2
CDR3aa: CASSRLRGKPAGGYTF
CDR3nt: TGTGCCAGCAGTCGCCTAAGAGGGAAACCTGCTGGTGGCTACACCTTC

d_gene: -
v_gene: TRBV20-1
abundance: many
j_gene: TRBJ2-7
CDR3aa: CSATYTVNPYEQYF
CDR3nt: TGCAGTGCTACCTACACCGTGAACCCCTACGAGCAGTACTTC

d_gene: TRBD2
v_gene: TRBV12-3/TRBV12-4
abundance: many
j_gene: TRBJ2-1
CDR3aa: CASSRGLGRTSGPTNEQFF
CDR3nt: TGTGCCAGCAGTCGAGGACTAGGCCGGACTAGCGGGCCGACGAATGAGCAGTTCTTC

d_gene: -
v_gene: TRBV19
abundance: many
j_gene: TRBJ2-1
CDR3aa: CASSGLQAISYNEQFF
CDR3nt: TGTGCCAGTAGTGGCCTGCAGGCTATCTCATACAATGAGCAGTTCTTC

d_gene: TRBD2
v_gene: TRBV5-1
abundance: few
j_gene: TRBJ2-7
CDR3aa: CASSLVPGGTGEQYF
CDR3nt: TGCGCCAGCAGCTTGGTACCGGGAGGGACGGGCGAGCAGTACTTC

d_gene: -
v_gene: TRBV6-1
abundance: few
j_gene: TRBJ2-7
CDR3aa: CASTDGLSYEQYF
CDR3nt: TGTGCCAGCACGGACGGCCTCTCCTACGAGCAGTACTTC

d_gene: -
v_gene: TRBV7-8
abundance: many
j_gene: TRBJ2-2
CDR3aa: CASRPWGGTNTGELFF
CDR3nt: TGTGCCAGCAGACCCTGGGGCGGAACGAACACCGGGGAGCTGTTTTTT

d_gene: -
v_gene: TRBV10-1
abundance: many
j_gene: TRBJ2-3
CDR3aa: CASSESRGLPRDTQYF
CDR3nt: TGCGCCAGCAGTGAGTCGAGAGGGCTTCCCCGGGATACGCAGTATTTT

d_gene: TRBD2
v_gene: TRBV7-3
abundance: many
j_gene: TRBJ2-5
CDR3aa: CASSEGTSETQYF
CDR3nt: TGTGCCAGCAGCGAGGGGACTAGCGAGACCCAGTACTTC

d_gene: TRBD1
v_gene: TRBV12-3/TRBV12-4
abundance: many
j_gene: TRBJ1-5
CDR3aa: CASSPGGFLWPQHF
CDR3nt: TGTGCCAGCAGCCCAGGGGGATTTTTATGGCCCCAGCATTTT

d_gene: -
v_gene: TRBV5-1
abundance: few
j_gene: TRBJ1-6
CDR3aa: CASSFTRDGSPLHF
CDR3nt: TGCGCCAGCAGCTTTACCCGGGACGGATCACCCCTCCACTTT

d_gene: -
v_gene: TRBV30
abundance: -
j_gene: TRBJ2-1
CDR3aa: CAYRLDGSGSGLEQFF
CDR3nt: TGTGCCTACCGGCTGGACGGGAGTGGTTCAGGCCTTGAGCAGTTCTTC

d_gene: -
v_gene: TRBV20-1
abundance: many
j_gene: TRBJ2-1
CDR3aa: CSAGLGGGKFF
CDR3nt: TGCAGTGCTGGACTAGGGGGGGGGAAGTTCTTC

d_gene: TRBD1
v_gene: TRBV20-1
abundance: many
j_gene: TRBJ2-1
CDR3aa: CSARRQGSSYNEQFF
CDR3nt: TGCAGTGCTAGGAGACAGGGCAGCTCCTACAATGAGCAGTTCTTC

d_gene: TRBD2
v_gene: TRBV20-1
abundance: -
j_gene: TRBJ2-1
CDR3aa: CSASALLAGPHEQFF
CDR3nt: TGCAGTGCTAGTGCACTCCTAGCGGGACCCCATGAGCAGTTCTTC

d_gene: -
v_gene: TRBV4-3
abundance: -
j_gene: TRBJ2-6
CDR3aa: CASSQELGSGANVLTF
CDR3nt: TGCGCCAGCAGCCAAGAGCTGGGATCTGGGGCCAACGTCCTGACTTTC

d_gene: TRBD2
v_gene: TRBV6-1
abundance: once
j_gene: TRBJ2-3
CDR3aa: CASSPRTSGGGDTQYF
CDR3nt: TGTGCCAGCAGTCCCCGGACTAGCGGAGGAGGAGATACGCAGTATTTT

d_gene: -
v_gene: TRBV6-2/TRBV6-3
abundance: many
j_gene: TRBJ1-3
CDR3aa: CASSRDLSGNTIYF
CDR3nt: TGTGCCAGCAGCCGCGATCTCTCTGGAAACACCATATATTTT

d_gene: -
v_gene: TRBV19
abundance: -
j_gene: TRBJ1-5
CDR3aa: CASSIYSKPQHF
CDR3nt: TGTGCCAGTAGTATTTATTCCAAGCCCCAGCATTTT

d_gene: TRBD1
v_gene: TRBV20-1
abundance: many
j_gene: TRBJ1-2
CDR3aa: CSATQGARSYGYTF
CDR3nt: TGCAGTGCTACACAGGGGGCCCGATCTTATGGCTACACCTTC

d_gene: TRBD2
v_gene: TRBV10-1
abundance: few
j_gene: TRBJ2-1
CDR3aa: CASSVGPGLAGNEQFF
CDR3nt: TGCGCCAGCAGTGTCGGTCCGGGACTAGCGGGTAATGAGCAGTTCTTC

d_gene: TRBD2
v_gene: TRBV6-5
abundance: few
j_gene: TRBJ2-3
CDR3aa: CASSSLAGGQTQYF
CDR3nt: TGTGCCAGCAGTTCACTAGCGGGGGGGCAAACGCAGTATTTT

d_gene: -
v_gene: TRBV10-1
abundance: many
j_gene: TRBJ2-2
CDR3aa: CASSRDRYFSTGELFF
CDR3nt: TGCGCCAGCAGCCGAGACAGATATTTTTCGACCGGGGAGCTGTTTTTT

d_gene: -
v_gene: TRBV19
abundance: many
j_gene: TRBJ2-3
CDR3aa: CASSPSAGPDTQYF
CDR3nt: TGTGCCAGTAGTCCATCAGCAGGCCCGGATACGCAGTATTTT

d_gene: TRBD2
v_gene: TRBV29-1
abundance: -
j_gene: TRBJ2-1
CDR3aa: CSAAPSGRALTEQFF
CDR3nt: TGCAGCGCTGCCCCGAGCGGGAGGGCCCTTACTGAGCAGTTCTTC

d_gene: TRBD1
v_gene: TRBV18
abundance: many
j_gene: TRBJ1-5
CDR3aa: CASSPNTGANQPQHF
CDR3nt: TGTGCCAGCTCACCGAATACAGGGGCCAATCAGCCCCAGCATTTT

d_gene: -
v_gene: TRBV6-1
abundance: many
j_gene: TRBJ1-4
CDR3aa: CASRPTGVATNEKLFF
CDR3nt: TGTGCCAGCAGGCCCACTGGCGTTGCAACTAATGAAAAACTGTTTTTT

d_gene: -
v_gene: TRBV14
abundance: few
j_gene: TRBJ2-7
CDR3aa: CASSPGMRGEQYF
CDR3nt: TGTGCCAGCAGTCCGGGGATGAGGGGCGAGCAGTACTTC

d_gene: -
v_gene: TRBV15
abundance: many
j_gene: TRBJ2-5
CDR3aa: CATSREVAQETQYF
CDR3nt: TGTGCCACCAGCAGGGAGGTGGCCCAAGAGACCCAGTACTTC

d_gene: TRBD1
v_gene: TRBV20-1
abundance: few
j_gene: TRBJ2-3
CDR3aa: CSARPRGLGTQYF
CDR3nt: TGCAGTGCTAGACCAAGGGGGCTGGGTACGCAGTATTTT

d_gene: -
v_gene: TRBV19
abundance: -
j_gene: TRBJ1-2
CDR3aa: CASSVHSTGTVSYGYTF
CDR3nt: TGTGCCAGTAGTGTCCATAGTACCGGGACGGTGAGCTATGGCTACACCTTC

d_gene: TRBD1
v_gene: TRBV6-2/TRBV6-3
abundance: many
j_gene: TRBJ1-5
CDR3aa: CASSYWSGQEQGDQPQHF
CDR3nt: TGTGCCAGCAGTTACTGGAGCGGGCAGGAGCAGGGGGATCAGCCCCAGCATTTT

d_gene: TRBD2
v_gene: TRBV19
abundance: -
j_gene: TRBJ2-1
CDR3aa: CASSIGSGGAGGNEQFF
CDR3nt: TGTGCCAGTAGTATAGGTAGCGGGGGAGCCGGAGGGAATGAGCAGTTCTTC

d_gene: TRBD1
v_gene: TRBV18
abundance: few
j_gene: TRBJ2-1
CDR3aa: CASSTDRVPKQFF
CDR3nt: TGTGCCAGCTCAACTGACAGGGTACCTAAGCAGTTCTTC

d_gene: -
v_gene: TRBV5-1
abundance: many
j_gene: TRBJ1-1
CDR3aa: CASSLNRQGRTEAFF
CDR3nt: TGCGCCAGCAGCCTAAACCGTCAGGGGAGGACTGAAGCTTTCTTT

d_gene: -
v_gene: TRBV20-1
abundance: few
j_gene: TRBJ1-5
CDR3aa: CSARTPGDARGPQHF
CDR3nt: TGCAGTGCTAGGACCCCAGGGGACGCGCGTGGACCCCAGCATTTT

d_gene: -
v_gene: TRBV7-2
abundance: many
j_gene: TRBJ2-1
CDR3aa: CASSLGGRDEQFF
CDR3nt: TGTGCCAGCAGCTTAGGGGGGCGAGATGAGCAGTTCTTC

d_gene: -
v_gene: TRBV20-1
abundance: many
j_gene: TRBJ2-1
CDR3aa: CSALVWGGQLDYNEQFF
CDR3nt: TGCAGTGCTTTGGTTTGGGGGGGGCAACTCGACTACAATGAGCAGTTCTTC

d_gene: -
v_gene: TRBV20-1
abundance: -
j_gene: TRBJ1-1
CDR3aa: CSAPTTWRKDSWGAFF
CDR3nt: TGCAGTGCCCCAACGACCTGGAGGAAAGACTCTTGGGGAGCTTTCTTT

d_gene: -
v_gene: TRBV12-3/TRBV12-4
abundance: few
j_gene: TRBJ2-3
CDR3aa: CVSSLRSTDTQYF
CDR3nt: TGTGTCAGCAGTTTAAGGAGCACAGATACGCAGTATTTT